Listed here are 2 T cell receptor beta chains from one sample, sequenced in a study of blood T cells in healthy people across ages. The second PCR ran about 7 to 12 cycles with a sample-barcoded 5' primer and J-beta primers. TCRdb re-called the 5' RACE reads through MiXCR, storing one row per CDR3 protein. The sample records over a million distinct CDR3 sequences, 35% to 50% being singletons. Sequenced input: blood. The receptors originated from a woman in her fifties or sixties in good health.

This clonotype was picked up a small number of times. The V gene is TRBV3-1, the J gene TRBJ2-1; 8 bases match TRBD2. Germline V lookup: CDR1 LGHDT, CDR2 YNNKEL (reference sequence). This CDR3 region has 15 residues. V shed 4 bases and J 4 bases; nucleotides not matched to a gene: 6. Written as DNA, the CDR3 is TGTGCCAGCAGCCCGGGACTAGGCCCGTACAATGAGCAGTTCTTC. Protein: CASSPGLGPYNEQFF.

Only one count was recorded for this clonotype. The J gene is TRBJ2-3, the V gene TRBV15, with TRBD2 identical over 14 bases. The junction had 8 bases not matched to a gene; V was cut back by 3 bases and J by 3 bases. This CDR3 region has 18 residues. CDR1 and CDR2 from the germline V gene are LNHNV and YYDKDF (reference sequence). The CDR3 region has the DNA TGTGCCACCAGCAGCCCCGCGGGACTAGCGGGAGTGACAGATACGCAGTATTTT. Translation gives CATSSPAGLAGVTDTQYF.